A single sample is the source of the 30 T cell receptor beta chains below, sequenced in a study of cytomegalovirus exposure and HLA in healthy donors. The study ran its PCR with 60 Vbeta and 13 Jbeta primers. TCRdb's copy holds only in-frame clones and misses some; the assay was immunoSEQ multiplex PCR. The table for this sample gives about 130,000 clones. What was sequenced was PBMCs. Receptors were obtained from a man aged 18 to 29 in good health and CMV-seronegative.

The chain joins TRBV7-2 to TRBJ2-7; 10 nucleotides line up with TRBD1. J was trimmed by 6 bases and V by 5 bases; bases with no gene match: 4. The length of the CDR3 is 13 residues. Per germline, CDR1 SGHTA and CDR2 FQGNSA. The CDR3 reads CASSPWTGGEQYF. The CDR3 nucleotides read TGTGCCAGCAGCCCCTGGACAGGGGGCGAGCAGTACTTC.

This sequence joins TRBV28 and TRBJ1-1; D call uncertain. CDR1 is MDHEN and CDR2 is SYDVKM in the germline V gene. Between the trimmed V and J ends, which lost 2 bases and 6 bases, there was a span of 13 bases. This CDR3 region has 14 residues. The CDR3 region is CASSLPPREAEAFF. Here the CDR3 DNA reads TGTGCCAGCAGTTTACCCCCTCGCGAGGCTGAAGCTTTCTTT.

CDR3: CASSVGGDRLFYGYTF. DNA of the CDR3: TGTGCCAGCAGCGTAGGCGGGGACAGACTATTCTATGGCTACACCTTC. This sequence joins TRBV7-9 and TRBJ1-2; 7 positions agree with TRBD1. The CDR3 consists of 16 residues. V dropped 5 bases and J dropped 4; count of bases not matched to a gene: 13. The germline gives CDR1 SEHNR, CDR2 FQNEAQ (reference sequence). Supplemented by reference TRBV7-9 and TRBJ1-2, the full variable domain reads DTGVSQNPRHKITKRGQNVTFRCDPISEHNRLYWYRQTLGQGPEFLTYFQNEAQLEKSRLLSDRFSAERPKGSFSTLEIQRTEQGDSAMYLCASSVGGDRLFYGYTFGSGTRLTVV.

The chain's CDR3 is CASSEEIQGNSLYGYEQYF. For the CDR3, the DNA is TGTGCCAGCAGTGAAGAGATACAGGGCAATTCCCTTTACGGCTACGAGCAGTACTTC. The chain recombines TRBV6-1 with TRBJ2-7; perhaps TRBD1 as D (6 bases). The ends were cut back, 1 base at V and 3 bases at J, with 25 bases in the middle. The CDR3 is made up of 19 amino acids. Per germline, CDR1 MNHNS and CDR2 SASEGT.

The chain combines TRBV5-6 with TRBJ2-2; a possible D gene is TRBD1 (6 bases). With 1 base removed from V and 4 bases from J, the gap between germline ends came to 14 bases. CDR1 and CDR2 (germline): SGHDT, YYEEEE. CDR3 length equals 16 residues. The CDR3, as DNA: TGTGCCAGCAGCTTGACGGACAGAGCCCGCACCGGGGAGCTGTTTTTT. This codes for CASSLTDRARTGELFF.

J is TRBJ2-1 and V is TRBV7-9; the match to TRBD1 covers 10 bases. The CDR3 has 16 amino acids. The junction had 9 bases not matched to a gene; V was cut back by 3 bases and J by 7 bases. From germline, CDR1 is SEHNR and CDR2 FQNEAQ (reference sequence). The CDR3 DNA reads TGTGCCAGCAGCTTTCATGGAGTGGGACAGGGGAATGAGCAGTTCTTC. Its protein product is CASSFHGVGQGNEQFF.

J is TRBJ2-7 and V is TRBV14; D possibly corresponds to TRBD2 (6 bases). This CDR3 has 14 residues. In germline, CDR1 is SGHDN, CDR2 FVKESK. Trimming removed 5 bases from V and 0 bases from J, with 11 bases in between. CDR3 coding DNA: TGTGCCAGCAGCATGGGGGGATTCTCCTACGAGCAGTACTTC. Residues: CASSMGGFSYEQYF.

The V and J genes are TRBV7-9 and TRBJ2-7, with D possibly being TRBD1 (6 bases). The CDR3 contains 14 residues. CDR1 is SEHNR, CDR2 FQNEAQ, per germline (reference sequence). The ends were cut back, 6 bases at V and 1 base at J, with 13 bases in the middle. The CDR3 spells CASSSRGPSYEQYF. CDR3 coding DNA: TGTGCCAGCAGTTCCAGGGGCCCGTCCTACGAGCAGTACTTC.

This chain links TRBV7-9 with TRBJ2-6; 8 bases line up with TRBD1. This CDR3 contains 18 residues. Trimming removed 7 bases from V and 2 bases from J; junction bases left unmatched: 13. Germline CDR1 and CDR2: SEHNR and FQNEAQ (reference sequence). The CDR3 sequence: CASTPDRVGRAGANVLTF. CDR3 bases: TGTGCCAGCACCCCGGACAGGGTAGGAAGAGCTGGGGCCAACGTCCTGACTTTC.

V and J are TRBV2 and TRBJ2-5, with 9 bases aligning to TRBD2. The CDR3 has 15 amino acids. V lost 8 bases and J lost 2; bases outside the gene matches: 9. The germline CDR1 and CDR2 sequences are SNHLY and FYNNEI. CDR3 nucleotide sequence: TGTGCCAGCCCTTCTTTCGCGGGGGGGCAAGAGACCCAGTACTTC. Its translation: CASPSFAGGQETQYF.

V gene TRBV4-1 combines with J gene TRBJ2-3; a weak D match, TRBD2 (6 bases). Per the germline V gene, CDR1 is MGHRA and CDR2 is YSYEKL. This CDR3 comprises 12 residues. Trimming took 2 bases from V and 11 from J, leaving 11 bases between them. The CDR3 here is CASSQTGSQQYF. CDR3 coding DNA: TGCGCCAGCAGCCAAACCGGGAGTCAGCAGTATTTT.

The gene calls are TRBV4-2 and TRBJ1-5; D is uncertain. Germline loops: CDR1 LGHNA, CDR2 YNFKEQ. Trimming took off 3 bases at V and 5 bases at J, with 8 bases between the two ends. The CDR3 covers 13 residues. CDR3 region: CASSQEVDQPQHF. Here the CDR3 DNA reads TGTGCCAGCAGCCAGGAGGTAGATCAGCCCCAGCATTTT.

CDR3 region: CASSPGVGRLNTEAFF. The CDR3 DNA reads TGTGCCAGCAGTCCAGGGGTGGGCAGACTGAACACTGAAGCTTTCTTT. The V gene is TRBV27, the J gene TRBJ1-1; D is possibly TRBD1 (6 bases). Between the trimmed V and J ends, which lost 5 bases and 0 bases, there was a span of 16 bases. The length of the CDR3 is 16 residues. Germline CDR1 reads MNHEY; CDR2 reads SMNVEV (reference sequence).

The chain joins TRBV7-2 to TRBJ2-2, with D perhaps TRBD1 (5 bases). Germline V gene sequence: CDR1 SGHTA, CDR2 FQGNSA. The CDR3 contains 14 residues. V was pared by 5 bases and J by 10 bases, with 17 bases between. The CDR3 is CASSPRQGWVELFF. The CDR3 region has the DNA TGTGCCAGCAGCCCTCGCCAGGGTTGGGTGGAGCTGTTTTTT.

The chain combines TRBV9 with TRBJ1-1; D might be TRBD1 (5 bases). The germline V and J ends were trimmed by 0 bases and 1 base, with 16 bases remaining between them. The CDR3 consists of 17 residues. Germline values: CDR1 SGDLS, CDR2 YYNGEE. The CDR3 DNA is TGTGCCAGCAGCGTAGGCATGAGGGGACTCAAGAACACTGAAGCTTTCTTT. Translating gives CASSVGMRGLKNTEAFF.

DNA for the CDR3: TGTGCCAGCAGCCCCCCGGACACTGAAGCTTTCTTT. Amino acid sequence: CASSPPDTEAFF. The chain employs TRBV7-3 and TRBJ1-1; D call uncertain. The CDR3 has 12 amino acids. V dropped 5 bases and J dropped 3 bases, with 7 bases sitting between them. CDR1 and CDR2 from the germline V gene are SGHTA and FQGTGA.

This rearrangement joins TRBV6-6 to TRBJ2-3; 10 positions agree with TRBD1. The length of the CDR3 is 16 residues. Germline CDR1 MNHNY, CDR2 SVGAGI (reference sequence). V shed 3 bases and J 4 bases; nucleotides not matched to a gene: 7. CDR3 bases: TGTGCCAGCAGTTATCGGGGACAGGGGACGTCAGATACGCAGTATTTT. It encodes CASSYRGQGTSDTQYF.

V gene TRBV7-3 combines with J gene TRBJ2-1; D not certain. The CDR3 consists of 15 residues. Germline lookup yields CDR1 SGHTA and CDR2 FQGTGA. Deletions cut 0 bases from V and 7 bases from J, with 13 bases between. DNA for the CDR3: TGTGCCAGCAGCTTAACTAGCACGAATCGGAATGAGCAGTTCTTC. This codes for CASSLTSTNRNEQFF.

The chain recombines TRBV28 with TRBJ1-4; tentatively, D is TRBD1 (5 bases). Germline assignment: CDR1 MDHEN and CDR2 SYDVKM. Trimming removed 1 base at V and 11 bases at J, with 8 bases between. This CDR3 region has 12 residues. The CDR3 bases are TGTGCCAGCAGTTTATCAGGGAGGAAACTGTTTTTT. Translation gives CASSLSGRKLFF.

The V gene is TRBV11-3, the J gene TRBJ2-1, with TRBD2 identical over 15 bases. This CDR3 is 14 amino acids long. The germline CDR1 and CDR2 sequences are SGHNT and YENEEA. Trimming took 10 bases from V and 9 from J; bases not matched to a gene: 7. As DNA, the CDR3 is TGTGCCACGTCGGGACTAGCGGGGGGAGGTGAGCAGTTCTTC. It yields the protein CATSGLAGGGEQFF.

The rearrangement links TRBV9 to TRBJ2-5; TRBD2 is a possible D gene (8 bases). The CDR3 runs 15 residues. Per the germline V gene, CDR1 is SGDLS and CDR2 is YYNGEE. V was pared by 4 bases and J by 8 bases, with 21 bases between. CDR3 residues: CASSTAGETGSTQYF. The CDR3 DNA reads as TGTGCCAGCAGCACAGCGGGGGAGACAGGGTCAACCCAGTACTTC.

The genes are TRBV6-5 and TRBJ2-7; D is undetermined. The CDR3 has 13 amino acids. Germline CDR1 and CDR2: MNHEY and SVGAGI. V lost 6 bases, J lost 0 bases, and 9 bases lay in between. CDR3 nucleotide sequence: TGTGCCAGCAGCCCCTCGGTCTCCTACGAGCAGTACTTC. Translating gives CASSPSVSYEQYF.

The chain is built from TRBV19 and TRBJ2-3; D might be TRBD2 (6 bases). With 4 bases removed from V and 0 bases from J, the gap between germline ends came to 11 bases. The germline gives CDR1 LNHDA, CDR2 SQIVND (reference sequence). The CDR3 loop spans 15 amino acids. In DNA, the CDR3 is TGTGCCAGTAGTAATTACGGGGGAAGCACAGATACGCAGTATTTT. This sequence encodes CASSNYGGSTDTQYF.

This rearrangement joins TRBV28 to TRBJ2-2, with 9 bases lining up with TRBD1. From germline, CDR1 is MDHEN and CDR2 SYDVKM. Unmatched junction bases numbered 0, after V lost 3 bases and J lost 1 base. The CDR3 contains 15 residues. The CDR3 bases are TGTGCCAGCAGTTTGGGACAGGGGAACACCGGGGAGCTGTTTTTT. Protein product: CASSLGQGNTGELFF.

The chain couples TRBV7-2 to TRBJ1-3; 9 nucleotides agree with TRBD1. The junction had 9 bases not matched to a gene; V was cut back by 1 base and J by 2 bases. Germline V gene lookup returns CDR1 SGHTA and CDR2 FQGNSA. The CDR3 totals 18 residues. CDR3: CASSLVGQGSKAGNTIYF. For the CDR3, the DNA is TGTGCCAGCAGCTTAGTGGGACAGGGTTCTAAAGCTGGAAACACCATATATTTT. The full variable domain, in which reference TRBV7-2 and TRBJ1-3 provide the parts outside the CDR3, is GAGVSQSPSNKVTEKGKDVELRCDPISGHTALYWYRQSLGQGLEFLIYFQGNSAPDKSGLPSDRFSAERTGGSVSTLTIQRTQQEDSAVYLCASSLVGQGSKAGNTIYFGEGSWLTVV.

The rearrangement uses TRBV12-5 and TRBJ1-1; a weak D match, TRBD1 (6 bases). The CDR3 loop spans 20 amino acids. Germline V gene data show CDR1 as LGHNT and CDR2 as FRNRAP. V lost 0 bases and J lost 0, with 23 bases in between. CDR3 residues: CASGLVRDQGPTNLNTEAFF. The CDR3, as DNA: TGTGCTAGTGGTTTGGTACGTGATCAGGGGCCAACTAATCTGAACACTGAAGCTTTCTTT.

The chain recombines TRBV6-1 with TRBJ2-1, with 7 bases matching TRBD1. CDR1 is MNHNS, CDR2 SASEGT, per germline. The CDR3 is 17 amino acids. V shed 0 bases and J 4 bases; nucleotides not matched to a gene: 9. The DNA of the CDR3 is TGTGCCAGCAGTGAAGCTAAACGGACAGGAGTTTACAATGAGCAGTTCTTC. It is translated as CASSEAKRTGVYNEQFF.

This chain connects TRBV6-6 to TRBJ1-3, with D uncertain. CDR3 length equals 14 residues. Germline lookup yields CDR1 MNHNY and CDR2 SVGAGI (reference sequence). V lost 6 bases to trimming and J lost 0 bases, with 9 bases between them. The chain's CDR3 is CASRQGSSGNTIYF. The CDR3, as DNA: TGTGCCAGCAGACAAGGGAGCTCTGGAAACACCATATATTTT.

The chain uses TRBV6-4 and TRBJ1-2; 11 bases align to TRBD1. The CDR3 totals 13 residues. Trimming removed 10 bases from V and 8 bases from J; junction bases left unmatched: 9. Germline lookup yields CDR1 MRHNA and CDR2 SNTAGT. In DNA form, the CDR3 reads TGTGCCAACCCTGGACAGGGGGCCTACGGCTACACCTTC. The encoded protein is CANPGQGAYGYTF.

The chain employs TRBV27 and TRBJ2-6; 7 positions agree with TRBD1. Germline CDR1 MNHEY, CDR2 SMNVEV (reference sequence). Trimming cost V 3 bases and J 3 bases; bases outside gene matches: 2. CDR3 length: 15 amino acids. CDR3 loop: CASSLTGFGANVLTF. CDR3 DNA: TGTGCCAGCAGTTTGACAGGGTTTGGGGCCAACGTCCTGACTTTC.